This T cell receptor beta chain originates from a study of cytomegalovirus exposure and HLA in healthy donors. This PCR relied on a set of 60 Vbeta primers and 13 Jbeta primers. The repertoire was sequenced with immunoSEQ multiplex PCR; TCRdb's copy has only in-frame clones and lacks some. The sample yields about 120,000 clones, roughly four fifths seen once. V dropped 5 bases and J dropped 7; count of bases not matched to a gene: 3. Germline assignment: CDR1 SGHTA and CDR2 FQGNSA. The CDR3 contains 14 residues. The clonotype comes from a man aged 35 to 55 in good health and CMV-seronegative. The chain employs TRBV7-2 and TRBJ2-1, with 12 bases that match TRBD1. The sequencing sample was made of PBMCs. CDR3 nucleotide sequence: TGTGCCAGCAGCCCGGGACAGGGGGCGAATGAGCAGTTCTTC. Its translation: CASSPGQGANEQFF.